Shown below are 21 T cell receptor beta chains from a single sample sequenced in a study of early T cells in non-severe SARS-CoV-2 infection. TCRdb reanalysed the 5' RACE reads using MiXCR and keeps one entry per CDR3 protein. The repertoire holds tens of thousands of distinct CDR3 sequences, with under 6% as singletons. Sequenced sample: whole blood. All receptors come from an adult who was a healthcare worker with PCR-confirmed SARS-CoV-2 infection or an uninfected control (not recorded which).

This chain joins TRBV3-1 and TRBJ2-1; D not resolved. Germline CDR1 is LGHDT and CDR2 is YNNKEL (reference sequence). V was clipped by 2 bases and J by 0 bases, with 8 bases between them. This CDR3 has 15 residues. The chain's CDR3 is CASSQSFPSYNEQFF. CDR3 nucleotide sequence: TGTGCCAGCAGCCAAAGCTTCCCCTCCTACAATGAGCAGTTCTTC.

There are many counts of this clonotype. The chain uses TRBV10-2 and TRBJ2-1, with 7 positions matching TRBD1. The germline V gene encodes CDR1 WSHSY and CDR2 SAAADI. The CDR3 runs 13 residues. The junction had 1 base not matched to a gene; V was cut back by 2 bases and J by 6 bases. In DNA, the CDR3 is TGCGCCAGCAGTGAGGACAGGGCCAATGAGCAGTTCTTC. It codes for CASSEDRANEQFF.

This clonotype is medium-sized within its sample. The chain combines TRBV27 with TRBJ2-7; 9 positions agree with TRBD1. V was pared by 5 bases and J by 6 bases, with 20 bases of the junction left unmatched. CDR3 length: 18 amino acids. The germline V gene has CDR1 MNHEY and CDR2 SMNVEV (reference sequence). The CDR3 DNA follows: TGTGCCAGCAGTCCGATAACAGGGGGCGCCGAGAGTAAGTTCGAGCAGTACTTC. Protein: CASSPITGGAESKFEQYF.

The V and J genes are TRBV4-1 and TRBJ1-5; 7 bases are a match to TRBD1. The germline V gene has CDR1 MGHRA and CDR2 YSYEKL. V lost 0 bases to trimming and J lost 2 bases; unmatched junction nucleotides: 4. This CDR3 is built from 16 residues. CDR3 DNA: TGCGCCAGCAGCCAAGAACAGGGGCAGGGCAATCAGCCCCAGCATTTT. Its protein is CASSQEQGQGNQPQHF.

The chain employs TRBV4-3 and TRBJ1-2; D gene unclear. V was clipped by 0 bases and J by 4 bases, with 6 bases between them. The CDR3 runs to 13 residues. Germline V lookup: CDR1 LGHNA, CDR2 YSLEER. This CDR3 is CASSQDVRYGYTF. The CDR3 coding sequence is TGCGCCAGCAGCCAAGATGTCCGCTATGGCTACACCTTC.

This clonotype appeared many times. The rearrangement links TRBV7-9 to TRBJ2-7; D remains unclear. V lost 8 bases and J lost 0, with 11 bases in between. This CDR3 has 13 amino acids. Germline CDR1 is SEHNR and CDR2 is FQNEAQ (reference sequence). CDR3 DNA sequence: TGTGCCAGCTCCAGAGGCGACTCCTACGAGCAGTACTTC. It encodes CASSRGDSYEQYF.

This clonotype was seen at least ten times. The chain employs TRBV4-2 and TRBJ2-7, with 8 bases lining up with TRBD2. V trimming: 0 bases; J trimming: 2 bases; junction bases outside the gene matches: 6. Germline V gene data show CDR1 as LGHNA and CDR2 as YNFKEQ. The CDR3 is made up of 16 amino acids. The CDR3: CASSQERTSSTYEQYF. CDR3 in DNA: TGTGCCAGCAGCCAAGAAAGGACTAGCTCAACCTACGAGCAGTACTTC.

This clonotype was seen at least ten times. This chain uses TRBV10-3 with TRBJ2-1; the match to TRBD2 covers 14 bases. The length of the CDR3 is 15 residues. V shed 6 bases and J 5 bases; nucleotides not matched to a gene: 3. Germline loops: CDR1 ENHRY, CDR2 SYGVKD. Here the CDR3 DNA reads TGTGCCATCAGAGGACTAGCGGGGGGTAACAATGAGCAGTTCTTC. Its translation is CAIRGLAGGNNEQFF.

In this sample, this clonotype turned up many times. The chain uses TRBV7-6 and TRBJ2-3; 8 nucleotides agree with TRBD1. Germline lookup yields CDR1 SGHVS and CDR2 FNYEAQ. The V and J ends lost 2 bases and 1 base, in that order; junction bases with no gene match: 5. The length of the CDR3 is 16 residues. CDR3 sequence (DNA): TGTGCCAGCAGCTTACAGGGGGCGGTTGGCACAGATACGCAGTATTTT. It is translated as CASSLQGAVGTDTQYF.

Many counts were recorded for this clonotype. The J gene is TRBJ2-1, the V gene TRBV20-1; D gene unclear. Germline CDR1 DFQATT, CDR2 SNEGSKA (reference sequence). The V and J ends lost 0 bases and 2 bases respectively, with 5 bases between them. This CDR3 is 13 amino acids long. The CDR3 region has the DNA TGCAGTGCTAGAGACGTACCCTACAATGAGCAGTTCTTC. Translation: CSARDVPYNEQFF.

This clonotype occurred many times. This chain links TRBV12-3 or TRBV12-4 with TRBJ2-3; D is uncertain. The CDR3 has 15 residues. V was cut by 6 bases and J by 1 base, with 14 bases left in between. The CDR3: CASSRDSWGTDTQYF. In DNA, the CDR3 is TGTGCCAGCAGCCGCGACTCTTGGGGCACAGATACGCAGTATTTT.

The rearrangement links TRBV27 to TRBJ2-3; 7 bases match TRBD2. The V and J ends lost 7 bases and 2 bases, in that order; junction bases with no gene match: 6. This CDR3 is 14 amino acids long. CDR1 is MNHEY and CDR2 is SMNVEV in the germline V gene (reference sequence). The CDR3 is CASKRKRDTDTQYF. Here the CDR3 DNA reads TGTGCCAGCAAAAGGAAGCGGGACACAGATACGCAGTATTTT.

The sample holds many counts of this clonotype. The rearrangement links TRBV4-2 to TRBJ1-5; D remains unclear. Per germline, CDR1 LGHNA and CDR2 YNFKEQ. V gave up 2 bases and J gave up 2 bases, with 10 bases separating them. The CDR3 covers 15 residues. The DNA for the CDR3 is TGTGCCAGCAGCCAACGGGAGGGAGGCAATCAGCCCCAGCATTTT. Amino acids: CASSQREGGNQPQHF.

The V and J genes are TRBV11-2 and TRBJ2-4, with D perhaps TRBD1 (5 bases). The V end was cut by 6 bases, the J end by 7 bases, with 16 bases between. The germline V gene encodes CDR1 SGHAT and CDR2 FQNNGV. This CDR3 region has 14 residues. The CDR3 bases are TGTGCCAGCAGTTTGAGGCCAGGGTGGAACATTCAGTACTTC. Translation gives CASSLRPGWNIQYF.

This clonotype occurred many times. J is TRBJ1-6 and V is TRBV28; D call uncertain. The CDR3 loop spans 14 amino acids. Trimming cost V 11 bases and J 3 bases, with 14 bases left between them. CDR1 is MDHEN, CDR2 SYDVKM, per germline. The CDR3 protein is CAGRKGYYNSPLHF. The DNA for the CDR3 is TGTGCCGGGAGAAAGGGATACTATAATTCACCCCTCCACTTT.

This clonotype was seen at least ten times. The CDR3 loop is CASSPSVPSIGAQYF. The CDR3 nucleotides read TGTGCCAGCTCACCATCGGTCCCCTCTATTGGAGCGCAGTATTTT. J is TRBJ2-3 and V is TRBV18, with D unresolved. V lost 2 bases to trimming and J lost 10 bases, with 19 bases between them. The germline V gene encodes CDR1 KGHSH and CDR2 LQKENI. The CDR3 length is 15 residues.

In this sample, this clonotype turned up many times. The rearrangement uses TRBV7-9 and TRBJ2-2; D is uncertain. This CDR3 has 17 residues. Germline assignment: CDR1 SEHNR and CDR2 FQNEAQ (reference sequence). The V end was cut by 7 bases, the J end by 2 bases, with 20 bases between. CDR3 nucleotide sequence: TGTGCCAGCACCTCCCGGGTCAGGAAAGAAAACACCGGGGAGCTGTTTTTT. Translating gives CASTSRVRKENTGELFF.

The chain uses TRBV15 and TRBJ2-1; 9 bases are a match to TRBD1. There are 14 residues in the CDR3. CDR1 is LNHNV and CDR2 is YYDKDF in the germline V gene (reference sequence). The ends lost 4 bases at V and 7 bases at J; junction bases unmatched: 5. The CDR3 bases are TGTGCCACCAGCATTTACAGGGGGCTGAATGAGCAGTTCTTC. Translating gives CATSIYRGLNEQFF.

This clonotype has at least ten counts. V and J are TRBV7-8 and TRBJ2-1; D is possibly TRBD2 (6 bases). CDR3 length equals 14 residues. Trimming removed 1 base from V and 9 bases from J, with 13 bases in between. Germline lookup yields CDR1 SGHVS and CDR2 FQNEAQ. In nucleotides, the CDR3 is TGTGCCAGCAGCTTAGGGCCGGGAGATGGTGAGCAGTTCTTC. Translated: CASSLGPGDGEQFF. Full variable domain (outside the CDR3, taken from reference TRBV7-8 and TRBJ2-1): GAGVSQSPRYKVAKRGQDVALRCDPISGHVSLFWYQQALGQGPEFLTYFQNEAQLDKSGLPSDRFFAERPEGSVSTLKIQRTQQEDSAVYLCASSLGPGDGEQFFGPGTRLTVL.

Many counts were recorded for this clonotype. The chain joins TRBV4-1 to TRBJ1-3; 8 positions match TRBD1. This CDR3 region has 17 residues. Germline V gene sequence: CDR1 MGHRA, CDR2 YSYEKL. V lost 3 bases, J lost 4 bases, and 11 bases stayed unmatched. CDR3 nucleotides: TGCGCCAGCAGCCAGCCTCGGCGGGGACAGGTCGGAAACACCATATATTTT. Translating gives CASSQPRRGQVGNTIYF.

Concerning this clonotype itself: The germline gene is not matched at one end of the junction; a read error may be the cause. The CDR3 sequence is CASSSGTGRVRTEVF. CDR3 in DNA: TGTGCCAGCAGTTCCGGGACAGGGAGAGTGAGGACTGAAGTTTTT. This chain joins TRBV27 and TRBJ1-4; 9 positions match TRBD1. This CDR3 spans 15 amino acids. Germline V gives CDR1 MNHEY, CDR2 SMNVEV (reference sequence). The complete variable domain, with remaining parts taken from reference TRBV27 and TRBJ1-4, reads EAQVTQNPRYLITVTGKKLTVTCSQNMNHEYMSWYRQDPGLGLRQIYYSMNVEVTDKGDVPEGYKVSRKEKRNFPLILESPSPNQTSLYFCASSSGTGRVRTEVFGSGTQLSVL.